A selection of T cell receptor beta chains follows, all from one sample in a study of blood T cell repertoires in COVID-19. Assay used: immunoSEQ multiplex PCR; TCRdb lists only in-frame clones, some missing. The sample has about 290,000 clones, around nine tenths seen once. Sequencing was carried out using PBMCs or T cells enriched from blood (not recorded which). These receptors all stem from a woman in her thirties or forties who had recovered from COVID-19. Each CDR3 is given with its conserved first and last residue. The order of the fields is J gene, clone size, D gene, V gene, CDR3 protein, CDR3 DNA. D genes are given only for firm matches. The listing skips clone size in some rows; elsewhere it reads once, few, many or a size class.

J: TRBJ2-1; size: few; D: .; V: TRBV2; CDR3: CASTRQGGDEQFF; DNA: TGTGCCAGCACAAGACAGGGAGGCGATGAGCAGTTCTTC
J: TRBJ1-1; size: .; D: .; V: TRBV10-3; CDR3: CAISSGVTEAFF; DNA: TGTGCCATCAGCTCCGGGGTCACTGAAGCTTTCTTT
J: TRBJ1-1; size: .; D: .; V: TRBV30; CDR3: CAGGMRGTEAFF; DNA: TGTGCCGGCGGGATGAGGGGCACTGAAGCTTTCTTT
J: TRBJ1-2; size: .; D: .; V: TRBV4-3; CDR3: CASSQGTGLAYGYTF; DNA: TGCGCCAGCAGCCAAGGAACAGGGCTTGCCTATGGCTACACCTTC
J: TRBJ1-4; size: .; D: TRBD1; V: TRBV4-1; CDR3: CASSLTGLDEKLFF; DNA: TGCGCCAGCAGCCTGACAGGGTTGGACGAAAAACTGTTTTTT
J: TRBJ1-1; size: .; D: .; V: TRBV5-1; CDR3: CASSLRAGSVMNTEAFF; DNA: TGCGCCAGCAGCTTGAGGGCAGGTAGCGTAATGAACACTGAAGCTTTCTTT
J: TRBJ1-4; size: .; D: .; V: TRBV5-5; CDR3: CASSTGPGPAGEKLFF; DNA: TGTGCCAGCAGCACCGGACCGGGCCCGGCGGGGGAAAAACTGTTTTTT
J: TRBJ2-2; size: .; D: TRBD2; V: TRBV19; CDR3: CASSIGTTYTGELFF; DNA: TGTGCCAGTAGTATCGGGACTACCTACACCGGGGAGCTGTTTTTT
J: TRBJ2-7; size: .; D: .; V: TRBV12-3/TRBV12-4; CDR3: CASSLSGGYEQYF; DNA: TGTGCCAGCAGTTTATCTGGGGGGTACGAGCAGTACTTC
J: TRBJ2-1; size: .; D: .; V: TRBV7-6; CDR3: CASSSPARREQFF; DNA: TGTGCCAGCAGTTCCCCAGCGCGGAGAGAGCAGTTCTTC
J: TRBJ1-2; size: .; D: TRBD1; V: TRBV30; CDR3: CAWSSAGWTGETSYGYTF; DNA: TGTGCCTGGAGTTCAGCCGGTTGGACAGGGGAGACGAGCTATGGCTACACCTTC
J: TRBJ2-3; size: .; D: TRBD2; V: TRBV13; CDR3: CASSLAGGGWSTDTQYF; DNA: TGTGCCAGCAGCTTAGCGGGCGGGGGATGGAGCACAGATACGCAGTATTTT
J: TRBJ1-2; size: few; D: .; V: TRBV5-1; CDR3: CASSLRGDDYGYTF; DNA: TGCGCCAGCAGCCTGCGCGGGGATGACTATGGCTACACCTTC
J: TRBJ1-1; size: .; D: .; V: TRBV30; CDR3: CAWSVRGLGAFF; DNA: TGTGCCTGGAGTGTACGGGGACTTGGGGCTTTCTTT
J: TRBJ2-7; size: .; D: .; V: TRBV5-1; CDR3: CASSLGGQRTRYEQYF; DNA: TGCGCCAGCAGCTTGGGGGGGCAGAGGACAAGGTACGAGCAGTACTTC
J: TRBJ2-3; size: .; D: .; V: TRBV10-2; CDR3: CASSEYTDTQYF; DNA: TGCGCCAGCAGTGAATACACAGATACGCAGTATTTT
J: TRBJ2-3; size: .; D: .; V: TRBV7-2; CDR3: CASSSRGTDTQYF; DNA: TGTGCCAGCAGCAGTCGGGGTACAGATACGCAGTATTTT